These 18 T cell receptor beta chains came from one sample sequenced in a study of T cell responses to AZD1222 COVID-19 vaccine. The protocol was immunoSEQ multiplex PCR, while the TCRdb copy is restricted to in-frame clones and leaves out a portion. The sample shows 160,000 or so clones, around nine tenths of them seen only once. This specimen consisted of peripheral blood, obtained on day 0 of AZD1222 vaccination. The receptors come from an adult in good health.

This clone has only one observation. CDR3 coding DNA: TGTGCCAGCACACCTTCTCCCGGGGAGCTGTTTTTT. Its protein is CASTPSPGELFF. V usage is TRBV28 and J usage is TRBJ2-2; no reliable D call. The CDR3 sequence is 12 residues long. Germline V gene lookup returns CDR1 MDHEN and CDR2 SYDVKM. V was shortened by 7 bases and J by 6 bases, with 9 bases between the two germline ends.

This clone was seen a single time. The rearrangement links TRBV5-1 to TRBJ2-5, with 7 bases lining up with TRBD1. V lost 4 bases to trimming and J lost 2 bases; unmatched junction nucleotides: 5. Per the germline V gene, CDR1 is SGHRS and CDR2 is YFSETQ. This CDR3 spans 14 amino acids. The DNA for the CDR3 is TGCGCCAGCAGCCAAGGGACAGAACAAGAGACCCAGTACTTC. Its translation: CASSQGTEQETQYF.

This clone appeared once. The chain uses TRBV28 and TRBJ2-7; D is uncertain. Germline CDR1 MDHEN, CDR2 SYDVKM. The CDR3 runs to 11 residues. The V end lost 5 bases, the J end lost 2 bases, and 4 bases lay between the germline ends. For the CDR3, the DNA is TGTGCCAGCAGTCAAACCTACGAGCAGTACTTC. Translating it yields CASSQTYEQYF. The whole variable domain, remainder taken from reference TRBV28 and TRBJ2-7, is DVKVTQSSRYLVKRTGEKVFLECVQDMDHENMFWYRQDPGLGLRLIYFSYDVKMKEKGDIPEGYSVSREKKERFSLILESASTNQTSMYLCASSQTYEQYFGPGTRLTVT.

The sample holds one count of this clone. V and J are TRBV24-1 and TRBJ1-5; no clear D gene. The CDR3 contains 12 residues. Trimming took off 0 bases at V and 9 bases at J, with 5 bases between the two ends. Germline V gives CDR1 KGHDR, CDR2 SFDVKD. The CDR3 nucleotides read TGTGCCACCAGTGATTTGAGTGGGCCCCAGCATTTT. It yields the protein CATSDLSGPQHF.

J is TRBJ2-3 and V is TRBV5-4; D is unresolved. Deletions cut 3 bases from V and 7 bases from J, with 15 bases between. CDR3 length: 14 amino acids. Germline values: CDR1 SGHNT, CDR2 YYREEE (reference sequence). The CDR3 loop is CASSSYFGGNTQYF. The CDR3 region has the DNA TGTGCCAGCAGCTCCTATTTCGGCGGCAATACGCAGTATTTT.

This chain joins TRBV30 and TRBJ1-2; D gene unclear. Trimming cost V 1 base and J 7 bases, with 16 bases left between them. Germline V gene lookup returns CDR1 GTSNPN and CDR2 SVGIG (reference sequence). The length of the CDR3 is 14 residues. For the CDR3, the DNA is TGTGCCTGGAGTGAGGACGGGAAAACGGGTGGCTACACCTTC. Protein: CAWSEDGKTGGYTF.

V and J are TRBV21-1 and TRBJ1-1; TRBD1, the table's D call, was not compared with the DNA. TRBV21-1 is termed a pseudogene. CDR3 length: 17 residues. CDR3 protein: CASSDRLYGTGCTEAFF. The CDR3 bases are TGTGCCAGCAGCGATCGCCTTTACGGGACAGGGTGCACTGAAGCTTTCTTT.

This clone has just one count. The chain links TRBV27 to TRBJ1-5, with D tentatively TRBD1 (6 bases). Germline-derived CDR1 and CDR2 are MNHEY and SMNVEV (reference sequence). V lost 1 base, J lost 5 bases, and 18 bases lay in between. The CDR3 runs to 17 residues. The CDR3 bases are TGTGCCAGCAGTTTATTTCCACACAGGGAAACGTATCAGCCCCAGCATTTT. Protein product: CASSLFPHRETYQPQHF.

This chain uses TRBV18 with TRBJ2-2, with D tentatively TRBD2 (5 bases). CDR1 and CDR2 from the germline V gene are KGHSH and LQKENI. The CDR3 covers 15 residues. Deletions cut 0 bases from V and 0 bases from J, with 5 bases between. CDR3 region: CASSPPRANTGELFF. The CDR3 DNA follows: TGTGCCAGCTCACCACCGAGGGCGAACACCGGGGAGCTGTTTTTT. The full variable domain, its missing parts supplied by reference TRBV18 and TRBJ2-2, is NAGVMQNPRHLVRRRGQEARLRCSPMKGHSHVYWYRQLPEEGLKFMVYLQKENIIDESGMPKERFSAEFPKEGPSILRIQQVVRGDSAAYFCASSPPRANTGELFFGEGSRLTVL.

This clone was observed a few times. The J gene is TRBJ2-5, the V gene TRBV5-1, with 8 bases that match TRBD1. The CDR3 extends over 17 amino acids. The V segment lost 4 bases and the J segment 3 bases; nucleotides outside the gene matches: 14. CDR1 is SGHRS, CDR2 YFSETQ, per germline. CDR3: CASSTRFSGTGKETQYF. The CDR3 DNA follows: TGCGCCAGCAGCACGCGATTCTCCGGGACAGGAAAAGAGACCCAGTACTTC.

This rearrangement joins TRBV5-6 to TRBJ1-3; a weak D match, TRBD1 (6 bases). The V gene lost 0 bases and the J gene lost 0 bases, with 10 bases spanning the gap. The CDR3 loop spans 16 amino acids. Germline values: CDR1 SGHDT, CDR2 YYEEEE. The CDR3 DNA sequence: TGTGCCAGCAGCTTGGGGACAGAGCACTCTGGAAACACCATATATTTT. Its protein product is CASSLGTEHSGNTIYF.

This chain links TRBV28 with TRBJ2-1, with TRBD2 matching 10 bases. Germline values: CDR1 MDHEN, CDR2 SYDVKM. V dropped 3 bases and J dropped 6; count of bases not matched to a gene: 17. The CDR3 loop spans 19 amino acids. DNA of the CDR3: TGTGCCAGCAGTTTCCTGCGGACTAGCGGTACAGGGTTATTCAATGAGCAGTTCTTC. Translated, it gives CASSFLRTSGTGLFNEQFF.

The chain couples TRBV9 to TRBJ1-4, with D possibly TRBD1 on 5 matching bases. There are 13 residues in the CDR3. CDR1 is SGDLS, CDR2 YYNGEE, per germline. Trimming took 3 bases from V and 8 from J, leaving 11 bases between them. Here the CDR3 DNA reads TGTGCCAGCAGCGGTGGGACGTCAGAAAAACTGTTTTTT. It is translated as CASSGGTSEKLFF. Variable domain in full (rest from reference TRBV9 and TRBJ1-4): DSGVTQTPKHLITATGQRVTLRCSPRSGDLSVYWYQQSLDQGLQFLIQYYNGEERAKGNILERFSAQQFPDLHSELNLSSLELGDSALYFCASSGGTSEKLFFGSGTQLSVL.

As for this clone: No conserved phenylalanine or tryptophan is present at the end of the CDR3, so a read error is the likely explanation. The limits of the CDR3 on the DNA are not certain, so only TCRdb's listed CDR3 is given. The CDR3 loop reads CASRSGAD. This sequence joins TRBV5-1 and TRBJ2-3; the listed D gene, TRBD2, was not tested against the DNA. Per germline, CDR1 SGHRS and CDR2 YFSETQ. Counting both end residues, the CDR3 totals 8 amino acids.

The chain has TRBV5-6 and TRBJ2-3; weak D call: TRBD2 (6 bases). Trimming left V 1 base short and J 0 bases short, with 6 bases between. Germline V gene data show CDR1 as SGHDT and CDR2 as YYEEEE. CDR3 length equals 14 residues. CDR3 DNA: TGTGCCAGCAGCTTGAGCGGGAGCACAGATACGCAGTATTTT. This sequence encodes CASSLSGSTDTQYF.

This clone came up once. V usage is TRBV5-1 and J usage is TRBJ2-1; TRBD2 agrees at 12 bases. CDR3 length: 16 residues. Trimming took 3 bases from V and 4 from J; bases not matched to a gene: 5. Germline CDR1 reads SGHRS; CDR2 reads YFSETQ. CDR3 sequence: CASSSGTSGPYNEQFF. The CDR3 nucleotides are TGCGCCAGCAGCTCGGGGACTAGCGGGCCGTACAATGAGCAGTTCTTC.

Only a few counts were recorded for this clone. The rearrangement uses TRBV28 and TRBJ1-5; 7 bases are a match to TRBD1. This CDR3 comprises 14 residues. CDR1 and CDR2 (germline): MDHEN, SYDVKM. V gave up 6 bases and J gave up 6 bases; unmatched junction bases: 8. The CDR3 DNA sequence: TGTGCCAGCAGACAGGGGCTTGTTAGTCAGCCCCAGCATTTT. Translating it yields CASRQGLVSQPQHF.

DNA of the CDR3: TGTGCCAGCAGCTACCGACAGGGGAAGAATTCACCCCTCCACTTT. This gives the protein CASSYRQGKNSPLHF. The V and J genes are TRBV11-1 and TRBJ1-6; 8 bases fit TRBD1. Germline V CDR1 and CDR2: SGHAT, FQDESV (reference sequence). The CDR3 is made up of 15 amino acids. V dropped 4 bases and J dropped 7; count of bases not matched to a gene: 6.